This T cell receptor beta chain emerged from a study of blood T cell repertoires in COVID-19. Study as a whole: The United States, Italy and Spain supplied acute and convalescent COVID-19 samples.

How the authors handled the data: Amplified reference gene primers provided the basis for estimating nucleated cell counts. The method was immunoSEQ multiplex PCR; TCRdb's version includes in-frame clones alone and lacks a portion of them. V and J calls and clone size come straight from that table; D and trimming were deduced from the DNA. The table lists fewer than 200,000 clones, 84% of them singletons. Residents of about two dozen US areas, aged about 18 to 89 years, made up the participants. Each participant's cohort was designated according to participant-reported clinical history. This CDR3 comprises 16 residues. Germline CDR1 SNHLY, CDR2 FYNNEI. Trimming removed 3 bases from V and 3 bases from J, with 17 bases in between.

The chain is built from TRBV2 and TRBJ1-2; maybe TRBD1 (5 bases). The sequence was collected from a woman in her twenties or thirties who had been exposed to COVID-19. Source material: PBMCs or T cells enriched from blood (not recorded which). The CDR3 region is CASSDRGGPVDYGYTF. The DNA for the CDR3 is TGTGCCAGCAGTGATCGGGGGGGACCTGTCGACTATGGCTACACCTTC.